Below, one TCR beta chain is given with its context. What this receptor recognizes is not known. No base qualities exist here, and no much larger clone lies one base off it. The trial excluded patients who had a history of autoimmune disease or were on systemic immunosuppression. Peripheral blood for TCR sequencing was collected from all dose cohorts at baseline, on cycle 4 day 1, and on cycle 7 day 1. The samples were drawn from a first-in-human, open-label, multicenter phase I dose-escalation trial of ivuxolimab. Adults with locally advanced or metastatic melanoma, renal cell carcinoma, hepatocellular carcinoma or head and neck squamous cell carcinoma were enrolled in the trial. CD4+ and CD8+ T cells were sorted separately from peripheral blood before TCR sequencing. The entry originates in a study of OX40 agonist ivuxolimab in advanced cancers. For the wider study: Ivuxolimab was an agonistic, fully human IgG2 monoclonal antibody directed against OX40 (CD134), a costimulatory receptor. Peripheral TCRbeta sequencing was intended to test whether TCR sequence diversity was altered and clonal T-cell expansion was caused by ivuxolimab. The paper covers the monotherapy dose-escalation part of the phase I ivuxolimab trial, which included N = 52 patients. Intravenous ivuxolimab was administered to patients every 2 weeks at six dose levels: 0.01, 0.1, 0.3, 1.5, 3 and 10 mg/kg. Three dose-escalation patients achieved partial responses, one with hepatocellular carcinoma and two with cutaneous melanoma. Of the 52 patients in dose escalation, some 20 had hepatocellular carcinoma, about 15 had melanoma, 9 had renal cell carcinoma and 9 had head and neck cancer. In the dose-escalation cohort, around four fifths of patients were male, and the mean age was approximately 60 years, with a range of roughly 20 to 85. Prior anti-PD-1, anti-PD-L1 or anti-CTLA-4 therapy was permitted, and 30% to 50% of dose-escalation patients had received checkpoint inhibitors. What the authors observed across the whole study: Low levels of normalized T-cell clonal expansion were also seen in some patients who did not respond. On average, CD8+ T cells showed more expanded clones than CD4+ T cells after ivuxolimab. In the 0.1-3.0 mg/kg groups, partial responders were among the patients with the lowest normalized peripheral clonal expansion, particularly in CD8+ T cells. At doses of 0.1 to 3.0 mg/kg, clonal expansion of both CD4+ and CD8+ blood T cells was observed from baseline to week 6. The antigen specificity of the clonally expanded peripheral T cells was not determined.

CDR1 MNHNS and CDR2 SASEGT were looked up in the germline V gene. The CDR3 runs 15 amino acids, cysteine and phenylalanine included. The retained sequence is limited to the CDR3, 45 bases, with the frame set at the first base. For this chain, trimming is 7 bases at the V end and 0 bases at the J end, and the number of junction bases without a gene match is 8. For sequencing of the TCRbeta CDR3 region, genomic DNA was extracted from the sorted cells. The immunoSEQ Assay was used for sequencing of TCRbeta CDR3 regions. Sourced from immuneACCESS, this table was stored by TCRdb with only in-frame sequences that have V and J called. A share of the clones is absent; for the studies checked, an unresolved V gene accounts for under half, and the remainder has no known explanation. Here the sample has about 52,000 clones; less than 90% occur a single time. The top ten constitute roughly 6.7% of the sample.

The sequence derives from an adult with an advanced solid tumor such as melanoma, head and neck, liver or kidney cancer. The input for sequencing was CD4+ or CD8+ T cells sorted from blood, taken in a trial of the OX40 agonist ivuxolimab. The rearrangement combines TRBV6-1 with TRBJ1-1, with TRBD1 identical over 7 junction bases. The CDR3 reads as follows: CASTRGLDMNTEAFF. The bases are TGTGCCAGCACGAGGGGGCTCGATATGAACACTGAAGCTTTCTTT.